The source of this TCR beta chain is a study of CD8+CD57+ T cells in acquired aplastic anemia. Overall study context: DNA from sorted CD4+ and CD8+ cells averaged around 3 ug. Regarding the study as a whole: Significant differences in CD8+ Simpson's diversity were not observed between patients and controls. Patients and controls shared fewer than 30 CD8+ CDR3 sequences.

The junction had 7 bases not matched to a gene; V was cut back by 6 bases and J by 4 bases. The CDR3 length is 15 residues. Genomic DNA was employed as the template in profiling TCR beta VDJ and CDR3. TCRdb called the reads again in MiXCR, with one record for every CDR3 protein. This sample has fewer than 300,000 distinct CDR3 sequences; 82% occur once, and the top ten carry 42%. Regarding this clonotype: Its antigen is unknown.

Previously, flow cytometry had revealed CD8+CD57+ cell expansion in the patients chosen for sequencing. This receptor was taken from a human donor with aplastic anemia. Sequencing was performed on sorted CD4+, CD8+, or CD8+CD57+ T cells (not recorded which) from PBMCs. The chain joins TRBV12-3 or TRBV12-4 to TRBJ2-5; 11 bases are a match to TRBD2. The CDR3 is CASSVNSGGGETQYF. CDR3 DNA sequence: TGTGCCAGCAGCGTAAATAGCGGGGGGGGAGAGACCCAGTACTTC.